Listed here is a single TCR beta chain. Antigen unknown. A much more abundant neighbour one base away suggests this may be a read error. This is likely a read error, given that the CDR3 carries no conserved phenylalanine or tryptophan at its end. The library came from three nested PCR rounds adapted from ARM-PCR protocols. TCRdb passed the multiplex PCR reads through MiXCR, listing each CDR3 protein once. The sample includes 220,000 or so distinct CDR3 sequences, 71% of them seen just once. No cell sorting was done before RNA was extracted from the tissue. This sample was taken from a study of tumor and adjacent non-tumor tissue in lung cancer. Study-wide results and limits: Significantly higher TCR diversity was found in tumor than normal lung.

The sequenced sample consisted of lung tumor tissue. The sequence was obtained from a man in his fifties or sixties with non-small cell lung cancer.

CDR3 nucleotide sequence: TGTGCCAGCAGCCAAGTACTACAGGGGCAAGACTATGGCTACACCCTC. It is translated as CASSQVLQGQDYGYTL. V and J are TRBV4-2 and TRBJ1-2; 7 bases match TRBD1. CDR1 is LGHNA and CDR2 is YNFKEQ in the germline V gene. This CDR3 comprises 16 residues. Trimming at V came to 1 base and at J to 3 bases, leaving 8 bases not matched to a gene.